This note documents a single T cell receptor (beta chain) sequence. Its antigen is as yet unknown. The sample is drawn from a study of T cells in narcolepsy. Study background: Patients with NT1 or NT2 and healthy control donors were enrolled. Study-level points and caveats: Autoreactive HCRT-specific and TRIB2-specific clonotypes were marked in same-patient CSF-versus-blood CD4+ comparisons. Blood of same and different patients, but not healthy controls, reportedly held recurring autoreactive clonotypes.

From germline, CDR1 is MNHEY and CDR2 SVGAGI. The CDR3 consists of 12 residues. Trimming left V 6 bases short and J 12 bases short, with 12 bases between. Sequencing was performed with immunoSEQ multiplex PCR; in TCRdb, only in-frame clones are kept and a portion is missing. The table has fewer than 40,000 clones, around four fifths seen once. The sequence was obtained from a human donor in good health. The chain recombines TRBV6-5 with TRBJ1-6; D uncertain. Sequencing used memory (CD45RA-) CD4+ T cells from blood. Here the CDR3 reads CASSTGREPLHF. CDR3 bases: TGTGCCAGCAGCACGGGTAGGGAACCCCTCCACTTT.